One sample yielded the 15 T cell receptor beta chains listed below, sequenced in a study of CD8+CD57+ T cells in acquired aplastic anemia. Genomic DNA, serving as template, underwent TCR beta VDJ and CDR3 profiling. One entry per CDR3 protein results from TCRdb running MiXCR on the reads. The sample includes some 180,000 distinct CDR3 sequences, approximately 49% of them seen just once. Input material: sorted CD4+, CD8+, or CD8+CD57+ T cells (not recorded which) from PBMCs. Receptor source: a human donor in good health.

The chain joins TRBV2 to TRBJ2-2; possibly TRBD2 for D (5 bases). The V end was cut by 6 bases, the J end by 5 bases, with 13 bases between. The CDR3 extends over 14 amino acids. CDR1 is SNHLY and CDR2 is FYNNEI in the germline V gene. CDR3 in amino acids: CASRDDSGTGELFF. CDR3 in DNA: TGTGCCAGCAGAGACGACTCGGGGACCGGGGAGCTGTTTTTT.

V is TRBV7-9 and J is TRBJ1-1; 7 bases map to TRBD1. CDR1 and CDR2 (germline): SEHNR, FQNEAQ (reference sequence). This CDR3 region has 11 residues. Trimming cost V 5 bases and J 8 bases; bases outside gene matches: 2. CDR3: CASSADREAFF. CDR3 nucleotide sequence: TGTGCCAGCAGCGCGGACAGGGAAGCTTTCTTT.

At least ten counts were recorded for this clonotype. V is TRBV15 and J is TRBJ2-5; the D call may be TRBD1 or TRBD2 (6 bases each). This CDR3 comprises 16 residues. The V and J ends lost 1 base and 5 bases respectively, with 17 bases between them. Germline V lookup: CDR1 LNHNV, CDR2 YYDKDF (reference sequence). DNA for the CDR3: TGTGCCACCAGCAGAGCCCCCCCGGGGGCTGGGGAGACCCAGTACTTC. Its protein is CATSRAPPGAGETQYF. Together with reference TRBV15 and TRBJ2-5, the CDR3 gives the full variable domain: DAMVIQNPRYQVTQFGKPVTLSCSQTLNHNVMYWYQQKSSQAPKLLFHYYDKDFNNEADTPDNFQSRRPNTSFCFLDIRSPGLGDTAMYLCATSRAPPGAGETQYFGPGTRLLVL.

This clonotype was observed once. One junction end disagrees with the germline gene, perhaps due to a read error. V gene TRBV19 combines with J gene TRBJ1-1; 7 bases line up with TRBD1. Per germline, CDR1 LNHDA and CDR2 SQIVND (reference sequence). The CDR3 length is 15 residues. The CDR3 reads CASSPTQGQASEAFF. The CDR3 DNA follows: TGCGCCAGCAGCCCAACACAGGGGCAGGCGTCTGAAGCTTTCTTT.

This clonotype was counted only a few times. The rearrangement joins TRBV28 to TRBJ2-7; D is uncertain. Per the germline V gene, CDR1 is MDHEN and CDR2 is SYDVKM. V was cut by 6 bases and J by 4 bases, with 16 bases left in between. The CDR3 covers 14 residues. The CDR3 protein is CASRIGEVPYEQYF. The CDR3 DNA reads TGTGCCAGCAGAATTGGCGAGGTACCGTACGAGCAGTACTTC.

This clonotype has at least ten counts. The gene calls are TRBV19 and TRBJ1-2; the D is unclear. The CDR3 consists of 14 residues. Germline V gene data show CDR1 as LNHDA and CDR2 as SQIVND (reference sequence). V lost 7 bases to trimming and J lost 5 bases, with 17 bases between them. The CDR3 DNA sequence: TGTGCCAGTACCGCGGCACAACAAGATTATGGCTACACCTTC. Translation: CASTAAQQDYGYTF.

This clonotype appeared many times. V and J are TRBV19 and TRBJ1-2, with D perhaps matching TRBD1 (6 bases). CDR3 length: 14 residues. Trimming removed 7 bases from V and 6 bases from J, with 18 bases in between. Germline loops: CDR1 LNHDA, CDR2 SQIVND (reference sequence). The CDR3 region is CASTVFRGVDGYTF. The CDR3 nucleotides read TGTGCCAGTACCGTATTCAGGGGAGTGGATGGCTACACCTTC.

This clonotype was found many times. The V gene is TRBV20-1, the J gene TRBJ2-3, with TRBD2 matching 7 bases. The CDR3 sequence is 14 residues long. CDR1 and CDR2 (germline): DFQATT, SNEGSKA (reference sequence). V was clipped by 1 base and J by 5 bases; unmatched bases: 6. The CDR3 nucleotides are TGCAGTGCTAGAGGGGACCCGGGGGGAGATACGCAGTATTTT. This sequence encodes CSARGDPGGDTQYF.

This clonotype was seen repeatedly, ten times or more. The chain couples TRBV10-3 to TRBJ1-6, with D possibly being TRBD1 (5 bases). Trimming pared 7 bases from V and 7 bases from J, leaving 11 bases between. CDR1 and CDR2 from the germline V gene are ENHRY and SYGVKD. The CDR3 extends over 13 amino acids. The CDR3 DNA is TGTGCCATCACGGGAGGGGTCAATTCACCCCTCCACTTT. This codes for CAITGGVNSPLHF.

There are many counts of this clonotype. V usage is TRBV4-1 and J usage is TRBJ2-5; TRBD2 agrees at 11 bases. The CDR3 is 17 residues long. The V gene end was trimmed by 0 bases and the J gene end by 4 bases; junction bases not matched to a gene: 7. From germline, CDR1 is MGHRA and CDR2 YSYEKL. CDR3 DNA: TGCGCCAGCAGCCAAGAGGTAGCGGGAGGGCCCAGAGAGACCCAGTACTTC. Translated: CASSQEVAGGPRETQYF.

This chain links TRBV3-1 with TRBJ2-7; TRBD2 agrees at 11 bases. Per germline, CDR1 LGHDT and CDR2 YNNKEL (reference sequence). Trimming took 5 bases from V and 4 from J; bases not matched to a gene: 4. This CDR3 is 14 amino acids long. As DNA, the CDR3 is TGTGCCAGCAGCTACGGGACTAGCGGTTACGAGCAGTACTTC. Translated, it gives CASSYGTSGYEQYF.

The chain employs TRBV10-3 and TRBJ2-6; TRBD1 is a possible D gene (6 bases). V lost 9 bases and J lost 0, with 12 bases in between. The CDR3 is made up of 15 amino acids. In germline, CDR1 is ENHRY, CDR2 SYGVKD. The CDR3 loop reads CAIGQISSGANVLTF. DNA for the CDR3: TGTGCCATAGGACAGATTAGCTCTGGGGCCAACGTCCTGACTTTC.

As concerns this clonotype: Mismatch with germline at one junction end may stem from a read error. CDR3 DNA: TGTGCCAGCAGCACCGACAGGGCCCAGACGCAGTACTTC. Residues: CASSTDRAQTQYF. The chain has TRBV7-2 and TRBJ2-5; 7 bases fit TRBD1. There are 13 residues in the CDR3. Germline V CDR1 and CDR2: SGHTA, FQGNSA. The full variable domain, with the rest looked up from reference TRBV7-2 and TRBJ2-5, is GAGVSQSPSNKVTEKGKDVELRCDPISGHTALYWYRQSLGQGLEFLIYFQGNSAPDKSGLPSDRFSAERTGGSVSTLTIQRTQQEDSAVYLCASSTDRAQTQYFGPGTRLLVL.

The chain joins TRBV5-1 to TRBJ1-4; 7 bases fit TRBD1. J lost 5 bases, V lost 5 bases, and 3 bases had no gene match. Germline CDR1 reads SGHRS; CDR2 reads YFSETQ. The CDR3 covers 13 residues. CDR3 loop: CASSYRGNEKLFF. CDR3 sequence (DNA): TGCGCCAGCAGTTACAGGGGAAATGAAAAACTGTTTTTT.

The V and J genes are TRBV2 and TRBJ2-7; a weak D match, TRBD1 (6 bases). The ends were cut back, 0 bases at V and 3 bases at J, with 12 bases in the middle. This CDR3 comprises 15 residues. Germline CDR1 is SNHLY and CDR2 is FYNNEI. CDR3 DNA: TGTGCCAGCAGTGAAGCATTCGGCAGGGGCTACGAGCAGTACTTC. Residues: CASSEAFGRGYEQYF.